This T cell receptor (beta chain) was retrieved from a study of blood T cell repertoires in COVID-19. With 8 bases removed from V and 4 bases from J, the gap between germline ends came to 18 bases. The germline gives CDR1 MNHEY, CDR2 SVGAGI. The CDR3 is 14 amino acids. The method was immunoSEQ multiplex PCR; TCRdb's version includes in-frame clones alone and lacks a portion of them. The table shows roughly 80,000 clones, with 78% occurring only once. The J gene is TRBJ2-7, the V gene TRBV6-5, with TRBD1 as a possible D gene (6 bases). Source material: peripheral blood. The TCR comes from a human donor in a cohort sampled during active COVID-19. DNA of the CDR3: TGTGCCAGCGAAGTGACAGGAAACGGATACGAGCAGTACTTC. Protein: CASEVTGNGYEQYF.